The sequence of this T cell receptor (beta chain) was determined in a study of blood T cells in healthy people across ages. Looking at the study overall: Template switching recovered approximately one barcoded beta molecule for every two T cells.

A second about 6 to 12 cycle PCR used barcoded and J-beta primers. Each cDNA molecule received a tag from a template-switch adaptor that had 12 random nucleotides. A single record per CDR3 protein comes from TCRdb applying MiXCR to the 5' RACE reads. The table lists 750,000 to 950,000 distinct CDR3 sequences, 20% to 30% of them singletons. This clonotype was seen just once. These data are also associated with another study on T cells of mothers and their children. Turning to that study: Samples were obtained from a few healthy Caucasian mothers and their six children.

The sample comprised blood. The receptor was derived from a boy aged 5-17 years in good health.

DNA for the CDR3: TGCGCCAGCGGACCCTCTACTAGCGGGAGGGCGAACAATGAGCAGTTCTTC. Its protein product is CASGPSTSGRANNEQFF. This chain joins TRBV4-1 and TRBJ2-1, with 13 bases that match TRBD2. Germline assignment: CDR1 MGHRA and CDR2 YSYEKL. The CDR3 length is 17 residues. J lost 5 bases, V lost 8 bases, and 12 bases had no gene match.